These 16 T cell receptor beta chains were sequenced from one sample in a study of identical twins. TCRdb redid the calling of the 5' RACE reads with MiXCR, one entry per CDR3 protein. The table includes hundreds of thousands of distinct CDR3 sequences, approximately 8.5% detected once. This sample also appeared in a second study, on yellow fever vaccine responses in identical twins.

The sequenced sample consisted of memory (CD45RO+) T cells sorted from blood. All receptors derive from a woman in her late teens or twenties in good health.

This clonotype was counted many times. CDR3 loop: CASSPATSGANEQFF. The CDR3, as DNA: TGTGCCAGCTCACCCGCGACTAGCGGGGCCAATGAGCAGTTCTTC. J is TRBJ2-1 and V is TRBV18; 11 positions agree with TRBD2. Germline V lookup: CDR1 KGHSH, CDR2 LQKENI. The V and J ends lost 3 bases and 6 bases, in that order; junction bases with no gene match: 4. The CDR3 runs to 15 residues.

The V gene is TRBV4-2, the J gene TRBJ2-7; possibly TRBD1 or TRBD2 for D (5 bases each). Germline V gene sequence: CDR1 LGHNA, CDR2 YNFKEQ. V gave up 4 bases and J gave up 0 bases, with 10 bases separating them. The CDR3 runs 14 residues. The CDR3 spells CASSRDVPSYEQYF. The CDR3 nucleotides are TGTGCCAGCAGCCGGGACGTCCCCTCCTACGAGCAGTACTTC.

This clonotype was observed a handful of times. CDR3 loop: CASSEYRATEAFF. The CDR3 DNA reads as TGTGCCAGCAGTGAATACCGGGCCACTGAAGCTTTCTTT. This chain connects TRBV25-1 to TRBJ1-1, with D unclear. Germline V gives CDR1 MGHDK, CDR2 SYGVNS. Between the trimmed V and J ends, which lost 0 bases and 4 bases, there was a span of 6 bases. There are 13 residues in the CDR3.

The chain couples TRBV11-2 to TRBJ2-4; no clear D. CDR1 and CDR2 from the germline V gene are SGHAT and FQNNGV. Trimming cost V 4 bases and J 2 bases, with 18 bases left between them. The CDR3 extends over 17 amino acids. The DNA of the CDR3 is TGTGCCAGCAGCTCTTTGGGGTCCGGCGCGTCCAAAAACATTCAGTACTTC. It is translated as CASSSLGSGASKNIQYF.

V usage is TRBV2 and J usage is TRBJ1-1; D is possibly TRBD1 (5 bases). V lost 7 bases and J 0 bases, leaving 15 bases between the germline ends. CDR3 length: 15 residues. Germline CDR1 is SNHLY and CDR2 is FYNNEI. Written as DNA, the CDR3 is TGTGCCAGCAACACGGCGGGGGGAATGAACACTGAAGCTTTCTTT. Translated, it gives CASNTAGGMNTEAFF.

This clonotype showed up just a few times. CDR3 sequence: CSADPARGDYGYTF. The CDR3 DNA is TGCAGTGCTGACCCTGCTAGGGGTGACTATGGCTACACCTTC. The chain joins TRBV20-1 to TRBJ1-2, with a weak D call TRBD1 (5 bases). V was trimmed by 5 bases and J by 3 bases, leaving 16 bases between them. This CDR3 is built from 14 residues. Germline assignment: CDR1 DFQATT and CDR2 SNEGSKA (reference sequence).

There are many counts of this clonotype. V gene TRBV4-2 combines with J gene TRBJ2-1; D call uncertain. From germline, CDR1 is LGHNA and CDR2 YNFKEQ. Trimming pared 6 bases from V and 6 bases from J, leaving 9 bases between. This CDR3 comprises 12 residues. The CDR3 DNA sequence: TGTGCCAGCAGTTTGACTGCCAATGAGCAGTTCTTC. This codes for CASSLTANEQFF.

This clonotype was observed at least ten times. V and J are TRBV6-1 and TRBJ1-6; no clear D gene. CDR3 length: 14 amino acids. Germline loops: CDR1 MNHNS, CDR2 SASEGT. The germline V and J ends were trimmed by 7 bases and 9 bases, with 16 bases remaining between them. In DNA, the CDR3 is TGTGCCAGCACCCGACGTCGGGCGAGTTCACCCCTCCACTTT. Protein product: CASTRRRASSPLHF.

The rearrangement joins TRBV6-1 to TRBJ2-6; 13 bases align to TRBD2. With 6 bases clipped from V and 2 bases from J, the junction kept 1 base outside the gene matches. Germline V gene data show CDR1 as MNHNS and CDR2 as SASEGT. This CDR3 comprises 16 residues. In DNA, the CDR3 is TGTGCCAGCAGCGGGACTAGCGGGACTGGGGCCAACGTCCTGACTTTC. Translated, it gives CASSGTSGTGANVLTF.

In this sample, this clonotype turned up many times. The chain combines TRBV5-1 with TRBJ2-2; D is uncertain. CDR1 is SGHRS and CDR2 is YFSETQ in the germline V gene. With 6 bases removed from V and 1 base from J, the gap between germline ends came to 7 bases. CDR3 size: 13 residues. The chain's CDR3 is CASNGRNTGELFF. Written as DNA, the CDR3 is TGCGCCAGCAACGGGCGGAACACCGGGGAGCTGTTTTTT. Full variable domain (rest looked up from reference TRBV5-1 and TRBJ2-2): KAGVTQTPRYLIKTRGQQVTLSCSPISGHRSVSWYQQTPGQGLQFLFEYFSETQRNKGNFPGRFSGRQFSNSRSEMNVSTLELGDSALYLCASNGRNTGELFFGEGSRLTVL.

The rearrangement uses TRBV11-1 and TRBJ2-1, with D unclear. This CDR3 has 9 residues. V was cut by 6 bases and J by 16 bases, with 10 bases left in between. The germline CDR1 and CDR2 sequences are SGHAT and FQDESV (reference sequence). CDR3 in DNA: TGTGCCAGCAGACTAAACTCCTTCTTC. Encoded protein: CASRLNSFF.

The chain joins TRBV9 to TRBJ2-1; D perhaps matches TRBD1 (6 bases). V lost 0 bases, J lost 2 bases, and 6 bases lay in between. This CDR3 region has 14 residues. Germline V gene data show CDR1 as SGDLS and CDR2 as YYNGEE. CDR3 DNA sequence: TGTGCCAGCAGCGTAGAGGGGGCCTACAATGAGCAGTTCTTC. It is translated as CASSVEGAYNEQFF.

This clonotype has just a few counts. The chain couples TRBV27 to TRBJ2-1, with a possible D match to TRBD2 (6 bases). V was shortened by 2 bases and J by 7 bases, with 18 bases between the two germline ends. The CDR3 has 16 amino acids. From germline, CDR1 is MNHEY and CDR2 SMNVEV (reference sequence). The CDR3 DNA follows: TGTGCCAGCAGTTTAACCACTAGTGGGAGGATTAATGAGCAGTTCTTC. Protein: CASSLTTSGRINEQFF.

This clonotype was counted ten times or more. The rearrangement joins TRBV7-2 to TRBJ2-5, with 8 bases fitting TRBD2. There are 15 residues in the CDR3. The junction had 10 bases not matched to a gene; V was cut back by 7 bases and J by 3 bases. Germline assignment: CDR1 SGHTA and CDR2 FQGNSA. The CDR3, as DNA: TGTGCCAGCACCAAAGCGGGGGTGCTAAAAGAGACCCAGTACTTC. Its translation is CASTKAGVLKETQYF.

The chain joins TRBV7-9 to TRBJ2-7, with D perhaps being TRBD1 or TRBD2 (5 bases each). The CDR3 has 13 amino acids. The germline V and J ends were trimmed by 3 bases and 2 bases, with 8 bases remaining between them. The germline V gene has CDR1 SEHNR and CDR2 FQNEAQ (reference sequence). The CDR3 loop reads CASSFGTTYEQYF. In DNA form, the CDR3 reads TGTGCCAGCAGCTTCGGGACCACCTACGAGCAGTACTTC.

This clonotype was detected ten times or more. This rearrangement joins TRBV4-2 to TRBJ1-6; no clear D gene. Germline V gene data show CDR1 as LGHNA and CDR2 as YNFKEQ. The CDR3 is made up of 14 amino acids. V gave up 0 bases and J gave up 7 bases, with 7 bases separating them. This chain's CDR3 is CASSQDRQNSPLHF. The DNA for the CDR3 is TGTGCCAGCAGCCAAGACAGGCAAAATTCACCCCTCCACTTT.